The sequence of this T cell receptor beta chain was determined in a study of cytomegalovirus exposure and HLA in healthy donors. General study findings and limits: A missense variant in DCLRE1C was later tied to TCR beta V- and J-gene trimming.

Notes on this clone: The antigen is not known.

It was with 60 Vbeta and 13 Jbeta primers that the PCR ran. Here immunoSEQ multiplex PCR was the method, and the copy in TCRdb shows in-frame clones only, minus some. Of some 87,000 clones detected, around 77% appear once; the ten largest clones hold under 25%. CDR1 is SGHDT and CDR2 is YYEEEE in the germline V gene. The length of the CDR3 is 15 residues. V lost 4 bases and J lost 2; bases outside the gene matches: 7. The chain employs TRBV5-6 and TRBJ2-7; 9 bases map to TRBD1. Specimen: PBMCs. The TCR sequence derives from a woman between 35 and 50 years old in good health and CMV-seropositive. The CDR3, as DNA: TGTGCCAGCAGCACCGGGACAGGGAACACCTACGAGCAGTACTTC. This codes for CASSTGTGNTYEQYF.